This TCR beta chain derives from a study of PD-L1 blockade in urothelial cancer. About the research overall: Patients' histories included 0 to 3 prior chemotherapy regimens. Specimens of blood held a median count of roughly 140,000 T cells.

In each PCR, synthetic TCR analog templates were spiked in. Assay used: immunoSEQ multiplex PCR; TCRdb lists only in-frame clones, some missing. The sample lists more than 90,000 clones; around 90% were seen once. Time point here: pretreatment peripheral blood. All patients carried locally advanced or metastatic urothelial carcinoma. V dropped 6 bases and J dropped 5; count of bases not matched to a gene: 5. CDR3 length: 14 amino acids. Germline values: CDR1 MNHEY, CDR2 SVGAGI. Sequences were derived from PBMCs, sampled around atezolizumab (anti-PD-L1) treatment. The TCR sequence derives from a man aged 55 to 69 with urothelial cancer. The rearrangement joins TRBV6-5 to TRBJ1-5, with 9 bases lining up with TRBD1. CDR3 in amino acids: CASRGQGWDQPQHF. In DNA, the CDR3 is TGTGCCAGCAGGGGACAGGGCTGGGATCAGCCCCAGCATTTT.